Below, 6 T cell receptor beta chains from the same sample are listed, as sequenced in a study of cytomegalovirus exposure and HLA in healthy donors. The PCR made use of 60 Vbeta and 13 Jbeta primers. Using immunoSEQ multiplex PCR, the repertoire was profiled, and TCRdb retains in-frame clones only, with some absent. The data hold under 200,000 clones, with over 70% observed a single time. Input material: PBMCs. The origin of the receptors is a woman in her fifties or sixties in good health and CMV-seropositive.

This clone has just a few counts. This chain joins TRBV11-2 and TRBJ2-7; no firm D call. CDR3 length: 14 residues. Deletions cut 5 bases from V and 5 bases from J, with 16 bases between. Looked up from germline, CDR1 is SGHAT and CDR2 is FQNNGV. In nucleotides, the CDR3 is TGTGCCAGCAGCCCATCCCCGGAGAGCCACGAGCAGTACTTC. Its translation is CASSPSPESHEQYF.

The gene calls are TRBV7-2 and TRBJ2-3; 12 bases align to TRBD2. Trimming cost V 4 bases and J 4 bases; bases outside gene matches: 3. This CDR3 has 15 residues. Germline V lookup: CDR1 SGHTA, CDR2 FQGNSA. CDR3 nucleotide sequence: TGTGCCAGCAGCTACCTAGCGGGGGGGCCAGATACGCAGTATTTT. Translation gives CASSYLAGGPDTQYF.

V is TRBV5-6 and J is TRBJ1-4; 10 bases match TRBD1. The V and J ends lost 0 bases and 6 bases, in that order; junction bases with no gene match: 5. Germline values: CDR1 SGHDT, CDR2 YYEEEE. The CDR3 has 16 amino acids. CDR3 in amino acids: CASSLGSGTGDEKLFF. The CDR3 nucleotides read TGTGCCAGCAGCTTGGGGTCCGGGACAGGGGATGAAAAACTGTTTTTT.

This clone was seen a few times. The chain joins TRBV18 to TRBJ2-7; D is possibly TRBD1 (6 bases). The ends were cut back, 0 bases at V and 0 bases at J, with 15 bases in the middle. The CDR3 sequence is 17 residues long. Germline lookup yields CDR1 KGHSH and CDR2 LQKENI. The chain's CDR3 is CASSPPVRGTSSYEQYF. The CDR3 nucleotides are TGTGCCAGCTCACCACCGGTTAGGGGGACGAGCTCCTACGAGCAGTACTTC.

The rearrangement uses TRBV7-2 and TRBJ1-1; no clear D. The CDR3 is made up of 14 amino acids. Trimming took off 4 bases at V and 6 bases at J, with 15 bases between the two ends. Germline V gene data show CDR1 as SGHTA and CDR2 as FQGNSA. The CDR3 DNA reads TGTGCCAGCAGCTCCGAAAGCGGGCAGCCTGAAGCTTTCTTT. It codes for CASSSESGQPEAFF.

This chain joins TRBV30 and TRBJ1-3; 9 nucleotides align to TRBD1. Germline V gene data show CDR1 as GTSNPN and CDR2 as SVGIG (reference sequence). The length of the CDR3 is 13 residues. The trim removed 6 bases at V and 7 bases at J, leaving 7 bases unmatched. The CDR3 loop reads CACYGTGRNTIYF. The CDR3 region has the DNA TGTGCCTGCTACGGGACAGGGAGGAACACCATATATTTT.